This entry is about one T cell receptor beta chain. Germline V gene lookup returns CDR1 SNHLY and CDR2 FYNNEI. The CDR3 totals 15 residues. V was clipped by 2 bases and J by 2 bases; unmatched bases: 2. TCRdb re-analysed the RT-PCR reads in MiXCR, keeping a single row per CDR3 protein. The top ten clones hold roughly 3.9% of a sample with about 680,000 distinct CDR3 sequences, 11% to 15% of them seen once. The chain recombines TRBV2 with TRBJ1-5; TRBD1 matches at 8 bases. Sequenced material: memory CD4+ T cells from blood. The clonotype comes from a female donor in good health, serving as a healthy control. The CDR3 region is CASSEQGAGNQPQHF. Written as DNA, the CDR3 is TGTGCCAGCAGTGAACAGGGGGCCGGCAATCAGCCCCAGCATTTT.